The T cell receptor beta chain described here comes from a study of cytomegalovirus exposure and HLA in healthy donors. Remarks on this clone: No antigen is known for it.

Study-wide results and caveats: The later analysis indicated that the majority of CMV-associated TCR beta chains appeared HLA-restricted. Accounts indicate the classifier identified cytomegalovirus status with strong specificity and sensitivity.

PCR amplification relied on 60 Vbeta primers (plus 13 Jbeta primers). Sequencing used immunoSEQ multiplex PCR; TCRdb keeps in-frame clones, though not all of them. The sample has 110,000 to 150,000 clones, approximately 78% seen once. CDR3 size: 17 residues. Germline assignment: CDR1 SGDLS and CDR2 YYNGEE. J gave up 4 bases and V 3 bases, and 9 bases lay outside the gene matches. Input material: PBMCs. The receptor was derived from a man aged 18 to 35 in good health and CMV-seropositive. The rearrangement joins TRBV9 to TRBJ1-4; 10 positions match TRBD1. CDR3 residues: CASSGMTGGVSNEKLFF. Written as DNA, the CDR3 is TGTGCCAGCAGCGGGATGACAGGGGGCGTTAGTAATGAAAAACTGTTTTTT.